This record covers a single TCR beta chain. There are 15 residues in the CDR3. Germline-derived CDR1 and CDR2 are MNHNY and SVGAGI (reference sequence). Trimming took off 2 bases at V and 3 bases at J, with 14 bases between the two ends. The sample belongs to a study of blood T cell repertoires in COVID-19. Study-level background: Material from acute and convalescent COVID-19 was sourced from the United States, Italy and Spain.

Original methodology: The authors estimated nucleated cell counts from reference gene primer amplification. Clones were read by immunoSEQ multiplex PCR, and TCRdb kept only the in-frame ones, dropping some. The V and J calls and clone size were taken over from that table, and D and trimming were inferred from the DNA. The sample contains about 200,000 clones, approximately 90% of which appear only once. The material sequenced was peripheral blood. The V gene is TRBV6-6, the J gene TRBJ2-7; D is uncertain. The receptor's source is a man in his forties or fifties with active or convalescent COVID-19. The CDR3 DNA follows: TGTGCCAGCAGTTACCCCCCCAAATCGGTCTACGAGCAGTACTTC. Amino acid sequence: CASSYPPKSVYEQYF.